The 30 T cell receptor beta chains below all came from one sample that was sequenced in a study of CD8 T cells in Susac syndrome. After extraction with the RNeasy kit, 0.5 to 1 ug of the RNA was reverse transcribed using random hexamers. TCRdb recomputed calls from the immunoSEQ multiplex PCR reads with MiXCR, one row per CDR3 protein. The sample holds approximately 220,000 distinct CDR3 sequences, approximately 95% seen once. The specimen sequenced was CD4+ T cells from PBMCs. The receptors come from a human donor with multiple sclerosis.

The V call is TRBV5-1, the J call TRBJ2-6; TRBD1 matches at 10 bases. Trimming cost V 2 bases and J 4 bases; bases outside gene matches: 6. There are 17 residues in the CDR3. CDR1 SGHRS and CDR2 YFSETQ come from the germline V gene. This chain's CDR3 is CASSLWGQGTGANVLTF. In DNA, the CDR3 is TGCGCCAGCAGCTTATGGGGACAGGGGACCGGGGCCAACGTCCTGACTTTC.

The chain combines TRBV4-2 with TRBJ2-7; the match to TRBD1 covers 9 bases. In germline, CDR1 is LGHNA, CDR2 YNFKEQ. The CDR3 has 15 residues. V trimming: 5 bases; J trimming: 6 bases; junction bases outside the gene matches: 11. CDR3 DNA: TGTGCCAGCAGCAGGCGGGACAGGGATCAGGGCGAGCAGTACTTC. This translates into CASSRRDRDQGEQYF.

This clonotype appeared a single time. CDR3 protein: CASSQDPSVGGYTF. The DNA of the CDR3 is TGTGCCAGCAGCCAAGACCCCTCGGTAGGCGGCTACACCTTC. The chain has TRBV3-1 and TRBJ1-2; no firm D call. Deletions cut 0 bases from V and 8 bases from J, with 13 bases between. The CDR3 is 14 amino acids. Per germline, CDR1 LGHDT and CDR2 YNNKEL (reference sequence). The complete variable domain, with remaining parts taken from reference TRBV3-1 and TRBJ1-2, reads DTAVSQTPKYLVTQMGNDKSIKCEQNLGHDTMYWYKQDSKKFLKIMFSYNNKELIINETVPNRFSPKSPDKAHLNLHINSLELGDSAVYFCASSQDPSVGGYTFGSGTRLTVV.

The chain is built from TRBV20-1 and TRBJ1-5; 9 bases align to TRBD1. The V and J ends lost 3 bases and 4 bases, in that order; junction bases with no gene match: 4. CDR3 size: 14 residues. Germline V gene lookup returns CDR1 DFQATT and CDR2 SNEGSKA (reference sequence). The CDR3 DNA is TGCAGTGCTAGTCGTGGACAGGGGAATCAGCCCCAGCATTTT. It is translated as CSASRGQGNQPQHF.

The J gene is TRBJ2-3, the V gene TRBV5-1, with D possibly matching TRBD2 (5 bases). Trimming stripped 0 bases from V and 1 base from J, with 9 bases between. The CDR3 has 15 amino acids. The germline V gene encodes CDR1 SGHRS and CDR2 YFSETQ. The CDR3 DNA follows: TGCGCCAGCAGCTTGGCAGAGGGCCGCACAGATACGCAGTATTTT. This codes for CASSLAEGRTDTQYF.

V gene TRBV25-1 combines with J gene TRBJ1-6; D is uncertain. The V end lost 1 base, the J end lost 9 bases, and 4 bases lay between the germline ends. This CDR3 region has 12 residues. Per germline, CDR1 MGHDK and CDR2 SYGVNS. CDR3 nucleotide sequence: TGTGCCAGCAGTGAATCGGTTTCACCCCTCCACTTT. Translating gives CASSESVSPLHF.

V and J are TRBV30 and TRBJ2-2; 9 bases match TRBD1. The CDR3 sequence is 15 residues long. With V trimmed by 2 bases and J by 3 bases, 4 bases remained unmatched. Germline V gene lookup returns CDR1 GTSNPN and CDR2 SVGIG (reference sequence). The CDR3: CAWSPGTGYTGELFF. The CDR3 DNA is TGTGCCTGGAGTCCGGGGACAGGGTACACCGGGGAGCTGTTTTTT.

CDR3 nucleotides: TGTGCCAGCAGTTTAGGGGCCTTAGGGGACTATGGCTACACCTTC. Translated: CASSLGALGDYGYTF. The chain has TRBV12-3 or TRBV12-4 and TRBJ1-2; tentatively, D is TRBD1 (5 bases). Trimming took 1 base from V and 3 from J, leaving 12 bases between them. CDR3 length: 15 residues.

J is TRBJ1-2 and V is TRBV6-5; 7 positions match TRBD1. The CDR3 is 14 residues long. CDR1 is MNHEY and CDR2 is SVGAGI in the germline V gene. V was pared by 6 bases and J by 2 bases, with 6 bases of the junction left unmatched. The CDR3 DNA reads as TGTGCCAGCAGGCCCGGGACAGTCAACTATGGCTACACCTTC. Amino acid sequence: CASRPGTVNYGYTF.

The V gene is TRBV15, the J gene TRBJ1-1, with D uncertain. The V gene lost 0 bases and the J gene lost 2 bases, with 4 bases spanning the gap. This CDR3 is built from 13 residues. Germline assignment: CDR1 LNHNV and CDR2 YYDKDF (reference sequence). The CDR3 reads CATSRELNTEAFF. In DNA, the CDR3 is TGTGCCACCAGCAGAGAACTCAACACTGAAGCTTTCTTT.

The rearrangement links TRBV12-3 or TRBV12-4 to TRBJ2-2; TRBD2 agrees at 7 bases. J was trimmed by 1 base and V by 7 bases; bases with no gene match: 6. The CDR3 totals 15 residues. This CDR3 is CASIAGAGNTGELFF. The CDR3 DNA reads TGTGCCAGCATCGCGGGAGCGGGGAACACCGGGGAGCTGTTTTTT.

The CDR3 DNA reads as TGTGCCAGCAGCTTGGGCCAGGGGAGTTACGGCTACACCTTC. This translates into CASSLGQGSYGYTF. The chain combines TRBV5-4 with TRBJ1-2, with D perhaps matching TRBD1 (6 bases). CDR3 length: 14 amino acids. The germline V and J ends were trimmed by 0 bases and 8 bases, with 14 bases remaining between them. CDR1 SGHNT and CDR2 YYREEE come from the germline V gene (reference sequence).

The CDR3 bases are TGTGCTACGGGGGAGCGGGGGGAGACCCAGTACTTC. It yields the protein CATGERGETQYF. V is TRBV30 and J is TRBJ2-5, with 8 positions matching TRBD2. The CDR3 is made up of 12 amino acids. Germline-derived CDR1 and CDR2 are GTSNPN and SVGIG (reference sequence).

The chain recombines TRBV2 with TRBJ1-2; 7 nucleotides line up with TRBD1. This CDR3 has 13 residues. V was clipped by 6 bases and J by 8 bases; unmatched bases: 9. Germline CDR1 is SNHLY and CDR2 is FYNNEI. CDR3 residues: CASSGQVLFGYTF. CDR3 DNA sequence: TGTGCCAGCAGCGGACAGGTGCTGTTCGGCTACACCTTC.

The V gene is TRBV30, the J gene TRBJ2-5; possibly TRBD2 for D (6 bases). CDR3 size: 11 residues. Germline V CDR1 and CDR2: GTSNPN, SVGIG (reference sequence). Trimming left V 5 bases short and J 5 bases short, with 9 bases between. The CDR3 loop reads CAWAGGETQYF. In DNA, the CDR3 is TGTGCCTGGGCTGGAGGGGAGACCCAGTACTTC.

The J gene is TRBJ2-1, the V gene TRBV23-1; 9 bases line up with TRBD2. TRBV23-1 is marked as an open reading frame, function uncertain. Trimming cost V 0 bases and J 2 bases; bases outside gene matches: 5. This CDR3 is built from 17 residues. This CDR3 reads CASSQSEAGGPYNEQFF. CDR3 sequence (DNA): TGCGCCAGCAGTCAATCGGAAGCGGGGGGCCCCTACAATGAGCAGTTCTTC.

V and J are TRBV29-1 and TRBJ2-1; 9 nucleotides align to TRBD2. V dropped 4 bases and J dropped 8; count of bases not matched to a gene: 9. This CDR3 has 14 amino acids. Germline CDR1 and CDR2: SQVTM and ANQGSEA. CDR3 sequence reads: CSVVGSGGRDEQFF. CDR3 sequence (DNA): TGCAGCGTTGTAGGTAGCGGGGGTCGGGATGAGCAGTTCTTC.

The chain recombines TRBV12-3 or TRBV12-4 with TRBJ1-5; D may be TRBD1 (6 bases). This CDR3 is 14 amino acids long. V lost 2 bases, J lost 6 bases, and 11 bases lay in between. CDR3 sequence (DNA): TGTGCCAGCAGTTTACAGGGGTTCAGTCAGCCCCAGCATTTT. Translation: CASSLQGFSQPQHF.

CDR3 sequence: CASSLGRQGDNSPLHF. The CDR3 DNA sequence: TGCGCCAGCAGCTTGGGGAGACAGGGTGATAATTCACCCCTCCACTTT. V gene TRBV5-1 combines with J gene TRBJ1-6, with 7 bases matching TRBD1. Germline loops: CDR1 SGHRS, CDR2 YFSETQ. J was trimmed by 5 bases and V by 0 bases; bases with no gene match: 5. The CDR3 covers 16 residues.

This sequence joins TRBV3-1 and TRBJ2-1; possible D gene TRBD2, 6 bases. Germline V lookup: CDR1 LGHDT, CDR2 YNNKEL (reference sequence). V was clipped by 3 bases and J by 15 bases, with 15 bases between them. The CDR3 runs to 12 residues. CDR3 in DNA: TGTGCCAGCAGCCAGGCCGGAGGGAATAGGTTCTTC. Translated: CASSQAGGNRFF.

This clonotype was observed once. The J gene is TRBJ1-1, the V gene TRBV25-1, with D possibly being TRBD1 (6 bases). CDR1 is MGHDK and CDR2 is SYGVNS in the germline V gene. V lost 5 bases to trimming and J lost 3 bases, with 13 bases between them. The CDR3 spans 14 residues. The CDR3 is CASSQTGFDTEAFF. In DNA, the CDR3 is TGTGCCAGCAGTCAAACAGGGTTCGACACTGAAGCTTTCTTT.

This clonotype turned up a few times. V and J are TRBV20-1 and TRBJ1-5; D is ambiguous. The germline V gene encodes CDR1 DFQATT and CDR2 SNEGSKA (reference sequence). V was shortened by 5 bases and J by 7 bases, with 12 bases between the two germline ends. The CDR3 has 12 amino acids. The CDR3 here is CSAGGGNQPQHF. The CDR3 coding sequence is TGCAGTGCTGGCGGCGGGAACCAGCCCCAGCATTTT.

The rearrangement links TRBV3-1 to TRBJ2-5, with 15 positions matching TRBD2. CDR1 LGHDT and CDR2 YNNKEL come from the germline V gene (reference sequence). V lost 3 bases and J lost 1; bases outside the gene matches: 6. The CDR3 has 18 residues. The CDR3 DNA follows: TGTGCCAGCAGCCAGCCGGGACTAGCGGGGGGACTCCAAGAGACCCAGTACTTC. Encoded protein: CASSQPGLAGGLQETQYF.

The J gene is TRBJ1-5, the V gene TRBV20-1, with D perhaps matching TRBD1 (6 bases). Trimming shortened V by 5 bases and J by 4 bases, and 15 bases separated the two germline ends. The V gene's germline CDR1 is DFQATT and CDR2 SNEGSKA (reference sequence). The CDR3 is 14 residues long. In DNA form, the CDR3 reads TGCAGTGCTCGCGAACAGGGACGGAATCAGCCCCAGCATTTT. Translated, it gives CSAREQGRNQPQHF.

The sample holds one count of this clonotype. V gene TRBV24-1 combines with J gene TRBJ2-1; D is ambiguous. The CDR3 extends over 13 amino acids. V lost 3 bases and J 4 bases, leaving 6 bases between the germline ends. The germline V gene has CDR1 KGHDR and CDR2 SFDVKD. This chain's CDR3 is CATSDLGYNEQFF. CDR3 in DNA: TGTGCCACCAGTGATCTGGGGTACAATGAGCAGTTCTTC.

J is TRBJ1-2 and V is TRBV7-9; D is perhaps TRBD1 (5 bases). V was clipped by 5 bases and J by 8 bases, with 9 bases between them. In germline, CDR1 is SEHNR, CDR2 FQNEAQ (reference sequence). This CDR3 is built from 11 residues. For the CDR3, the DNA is TGTGCCAGCAGCGCAGGGTGGGGCTACACCTTC. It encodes CASSAGWGYTF. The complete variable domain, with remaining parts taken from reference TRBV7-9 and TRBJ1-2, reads DTGVSQNPRHKITKRGQNVTFRCDPISEHNRLYWYRQTLGQGPEFLTYFQNEAQLEKSRLLSDRFSAERPKGSFSTLEIQRTEQGDSAMYLCASSAGWGYTFGSGTRLTVV.

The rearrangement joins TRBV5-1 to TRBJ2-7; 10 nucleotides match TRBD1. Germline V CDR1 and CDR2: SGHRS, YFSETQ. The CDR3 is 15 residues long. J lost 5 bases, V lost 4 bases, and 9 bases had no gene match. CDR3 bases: TGCGCCAGCAGCCGGGGGGACAGGGGATTCGACGAGCAGTACGTC. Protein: CASSRGDRGFDEQYV.

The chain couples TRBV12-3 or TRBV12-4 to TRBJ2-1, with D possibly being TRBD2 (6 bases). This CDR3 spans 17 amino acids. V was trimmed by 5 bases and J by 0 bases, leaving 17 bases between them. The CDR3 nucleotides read TGTGCCAGCAGTCTGGGGACTGGGATTAGCTCCTACAATGAGCAGTTCTTC. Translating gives CASSLGTGISSYNEQFF.

The CDR3 sequence is CASSLGDVAGADTEAFF. CDR3 bases: TGCGCCAGCAGCTTGGGGGACGTTGCGGGGGCCGACACTGAAGCTTTCTTT. V and J are TRBV5-1 and TRBJ1-1; D is possibly TRBD1 (6 bases). CDR1 and CDR2 from the germline V gene are SGHRS and YFSETQ. Trimming removed 0 bases from V and 3 bases from J, with 18 bases in between. CDR3 length: 17 amino acids.

CDR3 nucleotide sequence: TGCAGTGCGAATGAACAGGGGATCTATGGCTACACCTTC. It is translated as CSANEQGIYGYTF. The chain combines TRBV20-1 with TRBJ1-2; 7 bases are a match to TRBD1. This CDR3 spans 13 amino acids. The trim removed 6 bases at V and 4 bases at J, leaving 8 bases unmatched. CDR1 is DFQATT and CDR2 is SNEGSKA in the germline V gene (reference sequence).